This T cell receptor (beta chain) stems from a study of cytomegalovirus exposure and HLA in healthy donors. As for the study in general: The use of the same platform for the 120 validation repertoires and the 550 to 700 first-cohort repertoires was reported by a later analysis.

Germline V gene data show CDR1 as SGHRS and CDR2 as YFSETQ. The CDR3 length is 14 residues. Trimming removed 0 bases at V and 4 bases at J, with 8 bases between. Overall study findings and caveats: For most TCR sequences rarity was the rule, although some public TCRs occurred in many donors.

To note about this clone: Antigen specificity is unknown.

The method was immunoSEQ multiplex PCR; TCRdb's version includes in-frame clones alone and lacks a portion of them. The repertoire has about 49,000 clones, 92% of them found once; the top ten carry approximately 1.4%. The chain has TRBV5-1 and TRBJ1-5; D is uncertain. Sequenced sample: PBMCs. This receptor was taken from a man between 18 and 35 years old in good health and CMV-seronegative. CDR3 nucleotide sequence: TGCGCCAGCAGCTTGGGAGGAACAAATCAGCCCCAGCATTTT. Its translation: CASSLGGTNQPQHF.